A single sample gave rise to the 21 T cell receptor beta chains below, sequenced in a study of blood T cell repertoires in COVID-19. Libraries were prepared by immunoSEQ multiplex PCR; TCRdb keeps only in-frame clonotypes and omits some of them. The sample consists of fewer than 500,000 clones, more than 65% of them appearing once. Sequences were obtained from peripheral blood. The source is a human donor with acute or convalescent COVID-19. The donor label of this sample is uncertain.

The chain couples TRBV6-5 to TRBJ1-6; TRBD1 aligns across 7 bases. The junction had 11 bases not matched to a gene; V was cut back by 11 bases and J by 7 bases. Germline CDR1 reads MNHEY; CDR2 reads SVGAGI. The CDR3 length is 14 residues. The CDR3 sequence: CAARQGRANSPLHF. In nucleotides, the CDR3 is TGTGCCGCAAGACAGGGCCGGGCGAATTCACCCCTCCACTTT.

This sequence joins TRBV5-1 and TRBJ2-3; 7 bases line up with TRBD2. CDR3 length equals 18 residues. CDR1 is SGHRS, CDR2 YFSETQ, per germline. Trimming took 3 bases from V and 2 from J; bases not matched to a gene: 15. For the CDR3, the DNA is TGCGCCAGCAGCTCTGGTTGGGGCGGCGGGAGACACACAGATACGCAGTATTTT. As protein: CASSSGWGGGRHTDTQYF.

The chain uses TRBV6-6 and TRBJ2-1; 10 bases match TRBD2. CDR1 MNHNY and CDR2 SVGAGI come from the germline V gene (reference sequence). The CDR3 loop spans 16 amino acids. Trimming at V came to 7 bases and at J to 6 bases, leaving 12 bases not matched to a gene. CDR3 coding DNA: TGTGCCAGCATCTCCCATACTAGCGGGAAGTCCAATGAGCAGTTCTTC. Translation: CASISHTSGKSNEQFF.

In nucleotides, the CDR3 is TGCAGTGCTAGTTCCTGGGGAGTGGGGGAGCAGTACTTC. This sequence encodes CSASSWGVGEQYF. The genes are TRBV20-1 and TRBJ2-7, with D possibly matching TRBD2 (5 bases). V dropped 3 bases and J dropped 7 bases, with 16 bases sitting between them. The length of the CDR3 is 13 residues. Germline V gene data show CDR1 as DFQATT and CDR2 as SNEGSKA (reference sequence).

The chain recombines TRBV13 with TRBJ1-2; D perhaps matches TRBD1 (5 bases). CDR1 and CDR2 (germline): PRHDT, FYEKMQ (reference sequence). The CDR3 is made up of 15 amino acids. The germline V and J ends were trimmed by 5 bases and 0 bases, with 13 bases remaining between them. As DNA, the CDR3 is TGTGCCAGCAGCGCGGGACCCCTGGCTAACTATGGCTACACCTTC. This translates into CASSAGPLANYGYTF.

The J gene is TRBJ2-1, the V gene TRBV3-1 (or the pseudogene TRBV3-2), with D unresolved. Germline loops: CDR1 LGHDT, CDR2 YNNKEL (reference sequence). Trimming cost V 9 bases and J 6 bases, with 15 bases left between them. The CDR3 is 13 amino acids. The CDR3 sequence: CASSSALGNEQFF. The CDR3 nucleotides read TGTGCCAGTAGTTCAGCGCTGGGCAATGAGCAGTTCTTC.

The chain uses TRBV6-5 and TRBJ1-2; D gene unclear. V dropped 5 bases and J dropped 4 bases, with 14 bases sitting between them. The CDR3 spans 14 residues. Germline V gene lookup returns CDR1 MNHEY and CDR2 SVGAGI. CDR3 residues: CASSLNGGSYGYTF. The CDR3 DNA follows: TGTGCCAGCAGTCTAAACGGAGGATCCTATGGCTACACCTTC.

This chain uses TRBV19 with TRBJ1-1; the match to TRBD1 covers 8 bases. This CDR3 spans 15 amino acids. V lost 3 bases to trimming and J lost 1 base; unmatched junction nucleotides: 4. The germline V gene encodes CDR1 LNHDA and CDR2 SQIVND (reference sequence). The CDR3: CASSIQGAPNTEAFF. The CDR3 DNA sequence: TGTGCCAGTAGTATCCAGGGGGCTCCGAACACTGAAGCTTTCTTT.

V usage is TRBV24-1 and J usage is TRBJ2-5; TRBD1 matches 9 bases. V lost 2 bases, J lost 3 bases, and 6 bases stayed unmatched. There are 16 residues in the CDR3. Germline V gives CDR1 KGHDR, CDR2 SFDVKD. In nucleotides, the CDR3 is TGTGCCACCAGTGATTGGAAAACAGGGGGCGAAGAGACCCAGTACTTC. Protein: CATSDWKTGGEETQYF.

Written as DNA, the CDR3 is TGTGCCAGCAGTTTTGCAGACTATGGCTACACCTTC. Translating gives CASSFADYGYTF. The chain links TRBV12-3 or TRBV12-4 to TRBJ1-2; D ambiguous. CDR3 length equals 12 residues. V was shortened by 3 bases and J by 3 bases, with 5 bases between the two germline ends.

This chain links TRBV5-4 with TRBJ2-7, with a possible D match to TRBD1 (6 bases). Trimming pared 4 bases from V and 2 bases from J, leaving 19 bases between. Germline V gene sequence: CDR1 SGHNT, CDR2 YYREEE (reference sequence). The CDR3 has 16 amino acids. CDR3 in amino acids: CASSTDGTRYPYEQYF. The CDR3 DNA sequence: TGTGCCAGCAGCACCGACGGGACAAGATATCCCTACGAGCAGTACTTC.

V is TRBV27 and J is TRBJ2-1; D might be TRBD1 (6 bases). Trimming took off 6 bases at V and 3 bases at J, with 12 bases between the two ends. The CDR3 contains 14 residues. CDR1 is MNHEY, CDR2 SMNVEV, per germline (reference sequence). Written as DNA, the CDR3 is TGTGCCAGCAGACCAACAGGGAACTACAATGAGCAGTTCTTC. It translates to CASRPTGNYNEQFF.

The CDR3 sequence is CASSRIPQGALNTEAFF. In nucleotides, the CDR3 is TGTGCCAGCTCACGCATCCCACAGGGGGCTTTGAACACTGAAGCTTTCTTT. The chain carries TRBV18 and TRBJ1-1; 9 nucleotides align to TRBD1. The germline gives CDR1 KGHSH, CDR2 LQKENI. V shed 4 bases, J shed 0 bases, and the junction held 9 bases outside the gene matches. The CDR3 runs to 17 residues.

This chain connects TRBV29-1 to TRBJ1-1; 7 nucleotides match TRBD1. CDR3 length: 13 amino acids. V lost 4 bases and J lost 1; bases outside the gene matches: 3. Germline V lookup: CDR1 SQVTM, CDR2 ANQGSEA. Here the CDR3 reads CSVGRTGNTEAFF. The CDR3 region has the DNA TGCAGCGTTGGCCGGACAGGGAACACTGAAGCTTTCTTT.

The chain joins TRBV14 to TRBJ1-3; D possibly corresponds to TRBD1 (5 bases). V was clipped by 2 bases and J by 3 bases, with 11 bases between them. CDR3 length equals 15 residues. The germline CDR1 and CDR2 sequences are SGHDN and FVKESK. The CDR3 DNA is TGTGCCAGCAGCCAAACTGACAGATATGGAAACACCATATATTTT. It translates to CASSQTDRYGNTIYF.

The chain links TRBV24-1 to TRBJ1-2, with D perhaps matching TRBD1 (6 bases). V was shortened by 4 bases and J by 6 bases, with 11 bases between the two germline ends. This CDR3 is built from 13 residues. The germline CDR1 and CDR2 sequences are KGHDR and SFDVKD. The CDR3 coding sequence is TGTGCCACCAGTGACAGCAACAGGGATGGCTACACCTTC. It translates to CATSDSNRDGYTF.

The rearrangement links TRBV12-3 or TRBV12-4 to TRBJ1-1; TRBD1 aligns across 7 bases. The CDR3 is made up of 13 amino acids. V lost 5 bases, J lost 11 bases, and 11 bases stayed unmatched. In nucleotides, the CDR3 is TGTGCCAGCAGTCCTAACCGACAGGGTTGGGCTTTCTTT. Translation: CASSPNRQGWAFF.

This chain connects TRBV7-9 to TRBJ1-1; D may be TRBD1 (5 bases). The germline V and J ends were trimmed by 5 bases and 12 bases, with 25 bases remaining between them. The V gene's germline CDR1 is SEHNR and CDR2 FQNEAQ (reference sequence). CDR3 length: 15 residues. The CDR3 loop is CASSPPLVTLQGTFF. The CDR3 DNA reads as TGTGCCAGCAGCCCCCCCCTAGTAACGCTTCAGGGAACTTTCTTT.

V usage is TRBV5-6 and J usage is TRBJ2-7, with 10 bases aligning to TRBD1. CDR3 length: 15 residues. The germline V gene has CDR1 SGHDT and CDR2 YYEEEE. Trimming cost V 4 bases and J 6 bases; bases outside gene matches: 10. The CDR3 DNA sequence: TGTGCCAGCAGCAGGAAGGACAGGGGGGGAAGCGAGCAGTACTTC. This codes for CASSRKDRGGSEQYF.

The V gene is TRBV6-5, the J gene TRBJ1-3; TRBD1 matches 7 bases. V lost 5 bases and J lost 8; bases outside the gene matches: 6. Germline V gene sequence: CDR1 MNHEY, CDR2 SVGAGI. CDR3 length: 13 amino acids. The CDR3 spells CASSPTGTDTIYF. For the CDR3, the DNA is TGTGCCAGCAGTCCGACAGGGACGGACACCATATATTTT.

The rearrangement uses TRBV4-1 and TRBJ2-1; 10 bases fit TRBD2. V shed 2 bases, J shed 2 bases, and the junction held 3 bases outside the gene matches. Germline CDR1 MGHRA, CDR2 YSYEKL. The CDR3 is 16 amino acids. This CDR3 reads CASSQSSGRTYNEQFF. Here the CDR3 DNA reads TGCGCCAGCAGCCAATCTAGCGGGAGAACCTACAATGAGCAGTTCTTC.